This T cell receptor beta chain comes out of a study of CD8+ T cells in alopecia areata. Overall study findings and caveats: Normal skin's resident alphabeta T cells are also sequenced in scalp samples. Greater clonality was observed in lesional scalp samples, especially alopecia totalis/universalis, versus normal scalp. Patients showed less clear TCR sequence sharing than mice, possibly partly because of HLA diversity.

The authors extracted RNA and reverse transcribed it into cDNA as the sequencing template. The repertoire was sequenced with immunoSEQ multiplex PCR; TCRdb's copy has only in-frame clones and lacks some. The repertoire holds more than 90,000 clones, with less than 70% as singletons. PBMCs yielded sorted CD4+ and CD8+ T cells. In its sample, this clone was seen many times. Its antigen is unidentified. CDR1 is SGHRS and CDR2 is YFSETQ in the germline V gene. The V end was cut by 5 bases, the J end by 7 bases, with 16 bases between. The CDR3 is made up of 14 amino acids. The sequenced material came from CD4+ T cells sorted from blood. The chain uses TRBV5-1 and TRBJ2-1; D is perhaps TRBD1 (5 bases). The sequence derives from a human donor in good health. DNA for the CDR3: TGCGCCAGCAGTTCTTTTGGGAACAGGAATGAGCAGTTCTTC. The encoded protein is CASSSFGNRNEQFF.